The 17 T cell receptor beta chains below come from one sample, sequenced in a study of blood T cell repertoires in COVID-19 (dated by TCRdb to the early 2020s). The library was generated by the immunoSEQ multiplex PCR assay. Held by TCRdb, this immuneACCESS table contains in-frame sequences only and omits some clones. Under half of the omission traces to an unresolved V gene where checked; the cause of the rest is unknown. The sample table lists 350,000 to 400,000 clones, more than 80% of them with a count of one. The top ten hold about 3% of the sample. The sequenced sample consisted of peripheral blood. These receptor sequences come from a woman under 40 with COVID-19, enrolled during active disease.

The chain has TRBV11-3 and TRBJ2-6; TRBD1 aligns across 11 bases. The CDR3 is made up of 20 amino acids. Germline V lookup: CDR1 SGHNT, CDR2 YENEEA. With V trimmed by 1 base and J by 3 bases, 11 bases remained unmatched. The CDR3 protein is CASSLGVRDRGFGGANVLTF. CDR3 nucleotides: TGTGCCAGCAGCTTAGGGGTCCGGGACAGGGGGTTTGGTGGGGCCAACGTCCTGACTTTC.

The chain joins TRBV19 to TRBJ2-5; 7 positions match TRBD1. The CDR3 consists of 16 residues. Trimming removed 1 base from V and 2 bases from J; junction bases left unmatched: 7. Per the germline V gene, CDR1 is LNHDA and CDR2 is SQIVND (reference sequence). CDR3 amino acids: CASSIVSGRGQETQYF. Written as DNA, the CDR3 is TGTGCCAGTAGTATAGTATCAGGCAGGGGGCAAGAGACCCAGTACTTC.

This sequence joins TRBV28 and TRBJ1-5; unclear D gene. Per the germline V gene, CDR1 is MDHEN and CDR2 is SYDVKM. This CDR3 is 18 amino acids long. Trimming pared 6 bases from V and 2 bases from J, leaving 23 bases between. CDR3 coding DNA: TGTGCCAGCAGCTCCGGCGTCGACGGAGGAAATGGCAATCAGCCCCAGCATTTT. As protein: CASSSGVDGGNGNQPQHF. Supplemented by reference TRBV28 and TRBJ1-5, the full variable domain reads DVKVTQSSRYLVKRTGEKVFLECVQDMDHENMFWYRQDPGLGLRLIYFSYDVKMKEKGDIPEGYSVSREKKERFSLILESASTNQTSMYLCASSSGVDGGNGNQPQHFGDGTRLSIL.

The chain recombines TRBV7-2 with TRBJ2-5; TRBD1 matches 10 bases. Germline CDR1 is SGHTA and CDR2 is FQGNSA. Trimming took 4 bases from V and 2 from J; bases not matched to a gene: 4. The CDR3 contains 15 residues. Written as DNA, the CDR3 is TGTGCCAGCAGCTCGACAGGGGGCCGGCAAGAGACCCAGTACTTC. Protein sequence: CASSSTGGRQETQYF.

V and J are TRBV28 and TRBJ1-1, with 10 positions matching TRBD1. Germline-derived CDR1 and CDR2 are MDHEN and SYDVKM. The CDR3 runs to 17 residues. With 5 bases clipped from V and 5 bases from J, the junction kept 14 bases outside the gene matches. The CDR3 loop is CASSPSGQGGLWTEAFF. The CDR3 nucleotides read TGTGCCAGCAGTCCCTCCGGACAGGGGGGTCTTTGGACTGAAGCTTTCTTT.

V gene TRBV4-1 combines with J gene TRBJ1-2, with TRBD1 identical over 9 bases. Per the germline V gene, CDR1 is MGHRA and CDR2 is YSYEKL. J gave up 7 bases and V 1 base, and 1 base lay outside the gene matches. The CDR3 contains 13 residues. CDR3 region: CASSQGDRVGYTF. CDR3 DNA sequence: TGCGCCAGCAGCCAAGGGGACAGGGTTGGCTACACCTTC.

V and J are TRBV2 and TRBJ1-1; tentatively, D is TRBD1 (5 bases). CDR3 length equals 14 residues. Trimming cost V 5 bases and J 2 bases, with 12 bases left between them. Germline V CDR1 and CDR2: SNHLY, FYNNEI. The CDR3 spells CASSTGVHNTEAFF. The CDR3 DNA sequence: TGTGCCAGCAGTACAGGAGTGCACAACACTGAAGCTTTCTTT.

This clone was recorded only once. The genes are TRBV4-3 and TRBJ2-7, with D uncertain. This CDR3 spans 15 amino acids. CDR1 LGHNA and CDR2 YSLEER come from the germline V gene. V lost 0 bases, J lost 4 bases, and 13 bases lay in between. The CDR3 loop reads CASSQDRKRSYEQYF. The CDR3 nucleotides are TGCGCCAGCAGCCAAGATCGAAAGAGGTCTTACGAGCAGTACTTC.

This clone has just one count. The chain has TRBV4-1 and TRBJ2-6; D gene unclear. V was clipped by 6 bases and J by 0 bases, with 18 bases between them. The germline V gene encodes CDR1 MGHRA and CDR2 YSYEKL. This CDR3 has 18 residues. CDR3 bases: TGCGCCAGCAGTAATCCCTCGTCGCCAGACTCTGGGGCCAACGTCCTGACTTTC. Translation gives CASSNPSSPDSGANVLTF.

The chain is built from TRBV19 and TRBJ1-4; D might be TRBD1 (6 bases). Looked up from germline, CDR1 is LNHDA and CDR2 is SQIVND (reference sequence). V lost 9 bases and J 7 bases, leaving 15 bases between the germline ends. The CDR3 consists of 13 residues. The CDR3 loop is CASNGGPGEKLFF. The CDR3 coding sequence is TGTGCCAGCAATGGGGGCCCTGGTGAAAAACTGTTTTTT.

The chain couples TRBV5-1 to TRBJ2-7, with 7 nucleotides matching TRBD1. J was trimmed by 2 bases and V by 3 bases; bases with no gene match: 8. Germline values: CDR1 SGHRS, CDR2 YFSETQ. The CDR3 spans 15 residues. This CDR3 reads CASSSGQVVTYEQYF. The CDR3 DNA sequence: TGCGCCAGCAGCTCCGGACAGGTTGTCACCTACGAGCAGTACTTC.

This clone appeared once. The rearrangement uses TRBV7-8 and TRBJ2-1; D is possibly TRBD2 (6 bases). The ends were cut back, 1 base at V and 4 bases at J, with 14 bases in the middle. Per the germline V gene, CDR1 is SGHVS and CDR2 is FQNEAQ. There are 16 residues in the CDR3. CDR3 in amino acids: CASSLVSGGLYNEQFF. The CDR3 nucleotides read TGTGCCAGCAGCTTAGTATCCGGGGGACTTTACAATGAGCAGTTCTTC.

CDR3 loop: CALSKGREVDEQFF. CDR3 sequence (DNA): TGTGCCTTAAGCAAGGGGCGGGAGGTCGATGAGCAGTTCTTC. This chain links TRBV7-9 with TRBJ2-1; 8 bases agree with TRBD2. Looked up from germline, CDR1 is SEHNR and CDR2 is FQNEAQ (reference sequence). V lost 11 bases and J lost 8; bases outside the gene matches: 14. CDR3 length: 14 amino acids.

This clone was observed a single time. The chain recombines TRBV7-9 with TRBJ2-3, with 10 nucleotides matching TRBD2. Germline trimming cut 5 bases from V and 1 base from J; bases unmatched to any gene: 9. The length of the CDR3 is 17 residues. Germline CDR1 is SEHNR and CDR2 is FQNEAQ (reference sequence). CDR3 in DNA: TGTGCCAGCAGCCCTCTTCCGGGACTAGCGCGCACAGATACGCAGTATTTT. It translates to CASSPLPGLARTDTQYF.

The CDR3, as DNA: TGTGCCAGCAGCCACCGGGACTATGGCTACACCTTC. It yields the protein CASSHRDYGYTF. The chain carries TRBV3-1 (or the pseudogene TRBV3-2) and TRBJ1-2; D call uncertain. The CDR3 spans 12 residues. V was clipped by 3 bases and J by 3 bases, with 5 bases between them. Germline lookup yields CDR1 LGHDT and CDR2 YNNKEL (reference sequence).

The rearrangement uses TRBV9 and TRBJ1-2, with a weak D call TRBD1 (5 bases). The germline gives CDR1 SGDLS, CDR2 YYNGEE. The CDR3 runs to 13 residues. Trimming left V 6 bases short and J 5 bases short, with 14 bases between. CDR3 coding DNA: TGTGCCAGCACCCCCGGCGGGGGGTATGGCTACACCTTC. Translating it yields CASTPGGGYGYTF.

The chain couples TRBV11-2 to TRBJ2-1, with TRBD2 identical over 16 bases. Losses at the gene ends were 3 bases for V and 10 bases for J; bases not matched to a gene: 3. Germline V gene sequence: CDR1 SGHAT, CDR2 FQNNGV. The CDR3 is 15 amino acids. CDR3 bases: TGTGCCAGCAGCTTCGGGACTAGCGGGGGGGTAGAGCAGTTCTTC. Encoded protein: CASSFGTSGGVEQFF.